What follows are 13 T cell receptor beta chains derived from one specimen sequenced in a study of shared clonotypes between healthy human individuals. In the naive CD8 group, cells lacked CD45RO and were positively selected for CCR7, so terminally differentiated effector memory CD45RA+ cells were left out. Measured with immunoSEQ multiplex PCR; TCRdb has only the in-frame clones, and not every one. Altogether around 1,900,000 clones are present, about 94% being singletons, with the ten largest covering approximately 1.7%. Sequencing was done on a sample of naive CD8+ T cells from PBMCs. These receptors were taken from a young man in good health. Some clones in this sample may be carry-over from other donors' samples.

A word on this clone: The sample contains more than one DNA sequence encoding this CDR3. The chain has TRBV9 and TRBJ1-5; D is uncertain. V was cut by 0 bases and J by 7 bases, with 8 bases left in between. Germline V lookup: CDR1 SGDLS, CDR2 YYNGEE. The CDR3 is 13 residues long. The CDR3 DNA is TGTGCCAGCAGCGTAGGGCTCGGGCAGCCCCAGCATTTT. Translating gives CASSVGLGQPQHF.

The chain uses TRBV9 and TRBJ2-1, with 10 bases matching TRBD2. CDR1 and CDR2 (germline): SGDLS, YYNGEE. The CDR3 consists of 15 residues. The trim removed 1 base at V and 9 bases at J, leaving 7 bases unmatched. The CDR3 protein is CASSVSGTSDGEQFF. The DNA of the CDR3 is TGTGCCAGCAGCGTATCCGGGACTAGCGATGGTGAGCAGTTCTTC. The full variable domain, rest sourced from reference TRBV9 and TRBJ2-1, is DSGVTQTPKHLITATGQRVTLRCSPRSGDLSVYWYQQSLDQGLQFLIQYYNGEERAKGNILERFSAQQFPDLHSELNLSSLELGDSALYFCASSVSGTSDGEQFFGPGTRLTVL.

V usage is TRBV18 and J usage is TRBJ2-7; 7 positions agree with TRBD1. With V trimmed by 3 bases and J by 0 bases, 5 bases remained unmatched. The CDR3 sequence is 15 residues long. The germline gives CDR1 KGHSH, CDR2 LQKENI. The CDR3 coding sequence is TGTGCCAGCTCACCTGTAGGGGGCCCCTCCTACGAGCAGTACTTC. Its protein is CASSPVGGPSYEQYF.

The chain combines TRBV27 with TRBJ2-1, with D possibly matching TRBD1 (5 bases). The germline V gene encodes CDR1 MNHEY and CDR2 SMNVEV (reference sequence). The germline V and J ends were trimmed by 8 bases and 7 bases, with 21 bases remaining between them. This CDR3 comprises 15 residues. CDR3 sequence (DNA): TGTGCCAGCCAAAACAGGTTGAGGCTTCGTAATGAGCAGTTCTTC. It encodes CASQNRLRLRNEQFF.

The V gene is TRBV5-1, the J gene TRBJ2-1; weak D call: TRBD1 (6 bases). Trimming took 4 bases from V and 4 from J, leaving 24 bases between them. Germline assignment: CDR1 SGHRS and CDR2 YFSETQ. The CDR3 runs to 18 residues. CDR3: CASSETGGQLGFYNEQFF. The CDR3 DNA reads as TGCGCCAGCAGCGAAACCGGTGGACAGTTAGGGTTTTACAATGAGCAGTTCTTC.

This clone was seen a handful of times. This chain's CDR3 is CASSIDAGENTEAFF. In nucleotides, the CDR3 is TGTGCCAGTAGTATAGATGCCGGTGAGAACACTGAAGCTTTCTTT. V and J are TRBV19 and TRBJ1-1; D gene ambiguous. Germline V gene lookup returns CDR1 LNHDA and CDR2 SQIVND (reference sequence). CDR3 size: 15 residues. The V end lost 0 bases, the J end lost 1 base, and 9 bases lay between the germline ends.

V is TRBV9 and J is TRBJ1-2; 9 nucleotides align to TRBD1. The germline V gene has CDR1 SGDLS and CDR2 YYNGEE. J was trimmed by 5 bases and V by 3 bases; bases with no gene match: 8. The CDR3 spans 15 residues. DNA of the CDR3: TGTGCCAGCAGCGGGACAGGGGAATCAGGATATGGCTACACCTTC. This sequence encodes CASSGTGESGYGYTF.

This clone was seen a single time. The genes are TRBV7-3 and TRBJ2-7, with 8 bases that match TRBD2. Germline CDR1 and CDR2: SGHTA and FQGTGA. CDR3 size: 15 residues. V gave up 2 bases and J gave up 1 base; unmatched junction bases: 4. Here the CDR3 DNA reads TGTGCCAGCAGCTTATGGATAGCGGGGTCCTACGAGCAGTACTTC. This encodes CASSLWIAGSYEQYF.

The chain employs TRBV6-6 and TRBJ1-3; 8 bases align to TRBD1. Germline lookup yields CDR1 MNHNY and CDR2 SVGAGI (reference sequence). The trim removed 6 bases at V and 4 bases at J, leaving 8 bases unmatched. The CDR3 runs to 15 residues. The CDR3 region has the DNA TGTGCCAGCAGGCTCCAGGGGGCGGGAGGAAACACCATATATTTT. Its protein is CASRLQGAGGNTIYF.

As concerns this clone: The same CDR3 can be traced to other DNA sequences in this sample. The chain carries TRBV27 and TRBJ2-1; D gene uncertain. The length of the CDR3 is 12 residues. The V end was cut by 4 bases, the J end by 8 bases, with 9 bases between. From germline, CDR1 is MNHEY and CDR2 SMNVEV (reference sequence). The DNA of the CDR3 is TGTGCCAGCAGTTCAACCTTCCATGAGCAGTTCTTC. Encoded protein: CASSSTFHEQFF.

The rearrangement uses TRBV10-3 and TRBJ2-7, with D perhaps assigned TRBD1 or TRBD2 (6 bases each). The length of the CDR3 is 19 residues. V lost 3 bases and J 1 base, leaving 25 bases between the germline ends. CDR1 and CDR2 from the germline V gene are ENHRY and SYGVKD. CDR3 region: CAISEIRGSPEGESYEQYF. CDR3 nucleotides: TGTGCCATCAGTGAAATCCGGGGGTCCCCCGAGGGGGAATCCTACGAGCAGTACTTC.

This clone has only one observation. The CDR3 sequence is CASKVLTNTGELFF. The CDR3 DNA follows: TGTGCCAGCAAGGTTCTCACGAACACCGGGGAGCTGTTTTTT. J is TRBJ2-2 and V is TRBV28; D is unclear. The CDR3 covers 14 residues. The ends were cut back, 7 bases at V and 0 bases at J, with 9 bases in the middle. The V gene's germline CDR1 is MDHEN and CDR2 SYDVKM.

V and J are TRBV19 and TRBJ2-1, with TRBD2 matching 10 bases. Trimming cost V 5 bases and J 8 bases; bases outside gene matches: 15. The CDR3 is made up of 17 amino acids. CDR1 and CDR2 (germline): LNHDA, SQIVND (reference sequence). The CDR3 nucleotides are TGTGCCAGTAGTGCTCGGCCCGGGACTAGCGTAGTGGATGAGCAGTTCTTC. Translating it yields CASSARPGTSVVDEQFF.